This TCR beta chain came from a study of shared clonotypes between healthy human individuals. Repertoires were generated with immunoSEQ multiplex PCR, while TCRdb's copy carries only in-frame clones and drops some. The sample holds some 630,000 clones, approximately 79% seen once. The J segment lost 4 bases and the V segment lost 3 bases, leaving 11 bases of the junction unmatched. The CDR3 extends over 17 amino acids. Germline CDR1 and CDR2: MNHNS and SASEGT. The rearrangement uses TRBV6-1 and TRBJ2-7; 11 bases line up with TRBD2. This receptor was taken from a woman in her 30s in good health. The sample comprised memory CD4+ T cells sorted from blood. Subset given: CD45RA-negative fraction. The CDR3 here is CASSERVAGGNGYEQYF. CDR3 nucleotides: TGTGCCAGCAGTGAGAGGGTAGCGGGAGGGAATGGGTACGAGCAGTACTTC.